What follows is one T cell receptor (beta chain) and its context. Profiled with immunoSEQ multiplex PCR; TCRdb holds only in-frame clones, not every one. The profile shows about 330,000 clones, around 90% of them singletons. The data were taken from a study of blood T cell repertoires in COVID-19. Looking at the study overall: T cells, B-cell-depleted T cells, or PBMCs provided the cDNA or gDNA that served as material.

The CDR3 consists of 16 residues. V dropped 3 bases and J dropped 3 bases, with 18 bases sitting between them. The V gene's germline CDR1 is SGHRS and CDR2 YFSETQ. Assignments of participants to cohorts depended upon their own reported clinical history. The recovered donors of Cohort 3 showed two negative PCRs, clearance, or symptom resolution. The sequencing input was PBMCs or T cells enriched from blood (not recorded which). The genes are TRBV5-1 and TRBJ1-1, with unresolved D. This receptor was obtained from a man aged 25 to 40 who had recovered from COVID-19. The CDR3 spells CASSSGSLGRDTEAFF. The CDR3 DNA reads TGCGCCAGCAGCTCGGGGAGTTTAGGGAGGGACACTGAAGCTTTCTTT.